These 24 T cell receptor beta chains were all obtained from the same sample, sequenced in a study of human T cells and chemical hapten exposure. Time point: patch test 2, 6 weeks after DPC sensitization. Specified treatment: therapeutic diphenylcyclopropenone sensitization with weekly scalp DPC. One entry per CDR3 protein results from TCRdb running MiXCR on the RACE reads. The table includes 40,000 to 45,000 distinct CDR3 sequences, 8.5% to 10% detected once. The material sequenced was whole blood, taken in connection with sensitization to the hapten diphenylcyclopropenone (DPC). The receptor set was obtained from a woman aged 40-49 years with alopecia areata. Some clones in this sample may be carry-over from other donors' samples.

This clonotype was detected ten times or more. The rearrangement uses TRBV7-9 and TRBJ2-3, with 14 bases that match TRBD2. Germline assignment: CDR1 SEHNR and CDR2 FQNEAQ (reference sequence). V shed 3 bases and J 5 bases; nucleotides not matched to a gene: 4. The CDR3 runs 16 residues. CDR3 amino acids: CASSFRTSGGIDTQYF. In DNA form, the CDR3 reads TGTGCCAGCAGCTTCAGGACTAGCGGGGGGATAGATACGCAGTATTTT.

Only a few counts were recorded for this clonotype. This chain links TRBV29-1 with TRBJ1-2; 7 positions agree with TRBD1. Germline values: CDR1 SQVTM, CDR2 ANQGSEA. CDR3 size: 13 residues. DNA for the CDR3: TGCAGTTGCTATGAGGGGGCAATATACGGCTACACCTTC. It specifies CSCYEGAIYGYTF.

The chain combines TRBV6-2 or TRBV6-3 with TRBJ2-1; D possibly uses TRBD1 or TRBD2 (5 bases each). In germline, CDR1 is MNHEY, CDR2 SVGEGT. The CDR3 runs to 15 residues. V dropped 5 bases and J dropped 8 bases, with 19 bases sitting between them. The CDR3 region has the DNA TGTGCCAGCAGTCCTCGGGGCACGGTGCGCGATGAGCAGTTCTTC. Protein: CASSPRGTVRDEQFF.

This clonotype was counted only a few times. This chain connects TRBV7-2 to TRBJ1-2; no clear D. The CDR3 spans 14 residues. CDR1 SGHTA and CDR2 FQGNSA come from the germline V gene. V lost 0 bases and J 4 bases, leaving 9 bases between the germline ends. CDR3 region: CASSLAREGYGYTF. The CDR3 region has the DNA TGTGCCAGCAGCTTAGCGCGAGAGGGCTATGGCTACACCTTC. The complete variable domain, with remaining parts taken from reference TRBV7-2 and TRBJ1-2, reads GAGVSQSPSNKVTEKGKDVELRCDPISGHTALYWYRQSLGQGLEFLIYFQGNSAPDKSGLPSDRFSAERTGGSVSTLTIQRTQQEDSAVYLCASSLAREGYGYTFGSGTRLTVV.

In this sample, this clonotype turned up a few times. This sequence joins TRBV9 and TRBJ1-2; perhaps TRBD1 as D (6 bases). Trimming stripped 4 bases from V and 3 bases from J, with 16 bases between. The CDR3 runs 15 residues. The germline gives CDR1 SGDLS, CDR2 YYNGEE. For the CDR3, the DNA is TGTGCCAGCAGCCCACCGTTTGGGGGCTACTATGGCTACACCTTC. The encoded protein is CASSPPFGGYYGYTF.

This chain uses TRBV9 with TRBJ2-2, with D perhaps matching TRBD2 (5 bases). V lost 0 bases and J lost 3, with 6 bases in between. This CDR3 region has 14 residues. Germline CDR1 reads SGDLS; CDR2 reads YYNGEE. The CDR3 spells CASSVGGHTGELFF. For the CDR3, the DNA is TGTGCCAGCAGCGTAGGAGGGCACACCGGGGAGCTGTTTTTT.

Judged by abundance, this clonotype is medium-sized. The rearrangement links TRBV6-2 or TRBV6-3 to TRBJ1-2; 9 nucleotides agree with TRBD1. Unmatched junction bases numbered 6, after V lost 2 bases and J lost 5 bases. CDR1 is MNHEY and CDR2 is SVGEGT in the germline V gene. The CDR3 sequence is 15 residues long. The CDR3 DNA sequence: TGTGCCAGCAGTTACGGACAGGGGCCGTCGTATGGCTACACCTTC. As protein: CASSYGQGPSYGYTF.

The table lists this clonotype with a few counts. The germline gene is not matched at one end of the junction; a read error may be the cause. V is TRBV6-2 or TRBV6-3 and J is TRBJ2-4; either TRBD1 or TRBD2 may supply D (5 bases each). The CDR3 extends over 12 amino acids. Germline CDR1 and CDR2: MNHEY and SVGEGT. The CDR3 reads CASRNSAGFGDF. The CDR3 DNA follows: TGTGCCAGCAGGAATTCGGCAGGGTTCGGGGACTTC.

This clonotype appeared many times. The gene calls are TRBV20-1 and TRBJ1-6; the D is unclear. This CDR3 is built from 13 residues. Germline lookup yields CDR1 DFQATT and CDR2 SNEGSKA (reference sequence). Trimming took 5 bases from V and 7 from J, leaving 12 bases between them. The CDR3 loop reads CSAVRARNSPLHF. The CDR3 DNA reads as TGCAGTGCTGTTCGGGCGCGGAATTCACCCCTCCACTTT.

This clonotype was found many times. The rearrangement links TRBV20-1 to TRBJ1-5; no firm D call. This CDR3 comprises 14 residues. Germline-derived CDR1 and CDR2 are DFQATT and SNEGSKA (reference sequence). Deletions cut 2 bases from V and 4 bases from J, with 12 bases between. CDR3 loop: CSARPSERNQPQHF. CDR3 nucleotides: TGCAGTGCTAGACCTTCAGAGAGGAATCAGCCCCAGCATTTT.

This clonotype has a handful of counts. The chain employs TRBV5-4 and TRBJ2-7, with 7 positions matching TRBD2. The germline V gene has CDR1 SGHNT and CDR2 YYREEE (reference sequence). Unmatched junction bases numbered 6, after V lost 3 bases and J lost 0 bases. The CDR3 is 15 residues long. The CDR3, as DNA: TGTGCCAGCAGCTCGGGGGGACGGACCTCCTACGAGCAGTACTTC. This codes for CASSSGGRTSYEQYF.

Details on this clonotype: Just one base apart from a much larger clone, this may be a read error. In DNA, the CDR3 is TGTGCCAGCAGCCCATGCCGGCAGGTCGGCACTGAAGCTTTCTTT. Encoded protein: CASSPCRQVGTEAFF. The chain is built from TRBV5-4 and TRBJ1-1, with unresolved D. Trimming shortened V by 4 bases and J by 4 bases, and 17 bases separated the two germline ends. This CDR3 comprises 15 residues. The V gene's germline CDR1 is SGHNT and CDR2 YYREEE (reference sequence).

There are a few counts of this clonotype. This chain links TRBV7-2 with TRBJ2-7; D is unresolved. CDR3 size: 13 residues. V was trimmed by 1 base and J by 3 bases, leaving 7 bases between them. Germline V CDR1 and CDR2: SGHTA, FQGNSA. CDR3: CASSLGEYYEQYF. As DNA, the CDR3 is TGTGCCAGCAGCTTAGGCGAGTACTACGAGCAGTACTTC.

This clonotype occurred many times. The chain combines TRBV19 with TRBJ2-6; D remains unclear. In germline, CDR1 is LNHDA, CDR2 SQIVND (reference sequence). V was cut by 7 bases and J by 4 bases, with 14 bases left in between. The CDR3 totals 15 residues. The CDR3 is CASMDQAPGANVLTF. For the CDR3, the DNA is TGTGCCAGTATGGACCAGGCCCCCGGGGCCAACGTCCTGACTTTC.

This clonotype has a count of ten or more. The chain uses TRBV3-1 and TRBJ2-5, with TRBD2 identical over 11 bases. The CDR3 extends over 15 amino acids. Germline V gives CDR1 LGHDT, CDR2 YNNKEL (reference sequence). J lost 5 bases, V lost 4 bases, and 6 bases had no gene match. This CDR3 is CASSLSGGALETQYF. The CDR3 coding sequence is TGTGCCAGCAGCCTTAGCGGGGGGGCCCTGGAGACCCAGTACTTC.

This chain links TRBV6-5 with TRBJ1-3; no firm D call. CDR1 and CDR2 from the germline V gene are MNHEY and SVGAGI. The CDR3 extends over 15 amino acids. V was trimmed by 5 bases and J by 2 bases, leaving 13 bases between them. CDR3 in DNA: TGTGCCAGCAGTCCCAAATCTATGGCTGGAAACACCATATATTTT. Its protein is CASSPKSMAGNTIYF.

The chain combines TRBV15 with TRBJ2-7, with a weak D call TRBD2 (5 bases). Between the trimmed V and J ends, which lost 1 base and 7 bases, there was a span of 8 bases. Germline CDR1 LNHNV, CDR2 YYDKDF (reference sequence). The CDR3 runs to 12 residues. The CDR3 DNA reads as TGTGCCACCAGCAGAGCTCGCGGGGAGCAGTACTTC. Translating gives CATSRARGEQYF.

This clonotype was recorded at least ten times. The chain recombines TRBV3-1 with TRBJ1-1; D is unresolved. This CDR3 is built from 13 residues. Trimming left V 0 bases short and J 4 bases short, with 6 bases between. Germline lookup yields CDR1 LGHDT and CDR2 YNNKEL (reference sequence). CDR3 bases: TGTGCCAGCAGCCAAGATCCCGGCACTGAAGCTTTCTTT. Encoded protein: CASSQDPGTEAFF.

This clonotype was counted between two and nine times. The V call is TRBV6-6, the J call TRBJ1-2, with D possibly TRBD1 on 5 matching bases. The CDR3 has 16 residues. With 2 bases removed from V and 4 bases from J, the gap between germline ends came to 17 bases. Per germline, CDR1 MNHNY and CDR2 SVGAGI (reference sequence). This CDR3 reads CASSYDDTGTAYGYTF. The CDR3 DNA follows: TGTGCCAGCAGTTACGACGATACCGGGACCGCCTATGGCTACACCTTC.

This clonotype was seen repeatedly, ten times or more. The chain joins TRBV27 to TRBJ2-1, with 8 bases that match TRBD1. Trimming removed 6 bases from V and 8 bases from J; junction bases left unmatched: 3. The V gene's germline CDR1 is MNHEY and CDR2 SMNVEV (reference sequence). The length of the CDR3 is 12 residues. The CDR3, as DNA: TGTGCCAGCAGGAAACAGGGGGATGAGCAGTTCTTC. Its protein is CASRKQGDEQFF.

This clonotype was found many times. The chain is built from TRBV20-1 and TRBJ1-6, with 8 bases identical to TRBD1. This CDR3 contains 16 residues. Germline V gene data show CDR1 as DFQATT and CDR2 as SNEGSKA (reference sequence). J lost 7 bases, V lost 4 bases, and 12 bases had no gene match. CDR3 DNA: TGCAGTGCTAAACTCACCCGGGACAGGATAAATTCACCCCTCCACTTT. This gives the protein CSAKLTRDRINSPLHF.

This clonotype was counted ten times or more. The DNA for the CDR3 is TGTGCCAGCAGAGGGGACACAAATCAGCCCCAGCATTTT. Protein product: CASRGDTNQPQHF. The chain uses TRBV12-3 or TRBV12-4 and TRBJ1-5; the D gene is possibly TRBD1 (6 bases). The CDR3 spans 13 residues. V was trimmed by 6 bases and J by 4 bases, leaving 10 bases between them.

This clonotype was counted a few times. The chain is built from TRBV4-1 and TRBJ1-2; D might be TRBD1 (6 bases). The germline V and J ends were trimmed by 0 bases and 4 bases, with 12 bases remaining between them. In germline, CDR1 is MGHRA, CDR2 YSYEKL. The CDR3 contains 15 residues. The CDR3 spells CASSQDWTDLYGYTF. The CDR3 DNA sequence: TGCGCCAGCAGCCAAGATTGGACAGATCTCTATGGCTACACCTTC.

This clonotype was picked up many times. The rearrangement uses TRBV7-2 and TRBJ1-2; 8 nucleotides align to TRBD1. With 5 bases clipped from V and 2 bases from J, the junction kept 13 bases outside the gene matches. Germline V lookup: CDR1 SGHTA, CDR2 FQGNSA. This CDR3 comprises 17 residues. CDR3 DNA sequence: TGTGCCAGCAGCCCTTTCCTTGGACAGGGAAGAAACTATGGCTACACCTTC. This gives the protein CASSPFLGQGRNYGYTF. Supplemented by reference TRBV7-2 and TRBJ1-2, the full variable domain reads GAGVSQSPSNKVTEKGKDVELRCDPISGHTALYWYRQSLGQGLEFLIYFQGNSAPDKSGLPSDRFSAERTGGSVSTLTIQRTQQEDSAVYLCASSPFLGQGRNYGYTFGSGTRLTVV.